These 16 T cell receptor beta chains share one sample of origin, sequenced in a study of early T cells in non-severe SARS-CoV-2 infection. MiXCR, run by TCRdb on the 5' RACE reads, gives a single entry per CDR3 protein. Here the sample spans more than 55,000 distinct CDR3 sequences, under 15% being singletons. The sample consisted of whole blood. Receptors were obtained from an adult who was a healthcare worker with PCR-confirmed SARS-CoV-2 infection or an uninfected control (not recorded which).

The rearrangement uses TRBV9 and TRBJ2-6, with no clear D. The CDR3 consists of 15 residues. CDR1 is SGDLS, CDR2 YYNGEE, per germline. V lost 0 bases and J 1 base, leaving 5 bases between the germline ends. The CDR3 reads CASSVAGSGANVLTF. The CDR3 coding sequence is TGTGCCAGCAGCGTAGCTGGGTCTGGGGCCAACGTCCTGACTTTC.

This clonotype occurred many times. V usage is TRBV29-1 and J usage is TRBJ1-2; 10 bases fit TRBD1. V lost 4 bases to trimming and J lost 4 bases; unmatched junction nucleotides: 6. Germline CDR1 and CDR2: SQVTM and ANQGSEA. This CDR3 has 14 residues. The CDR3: CSVGGTGDIYGYTF. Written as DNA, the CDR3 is TGCAGCGTTGGTGGGACAGGGGATATCTATGGCTACACCTTC.

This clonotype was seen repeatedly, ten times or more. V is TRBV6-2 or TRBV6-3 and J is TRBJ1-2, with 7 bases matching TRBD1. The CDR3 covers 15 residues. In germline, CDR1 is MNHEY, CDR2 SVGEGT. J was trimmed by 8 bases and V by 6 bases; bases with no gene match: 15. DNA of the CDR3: TGTGCCAGCAGGCCAGTCCGGGACAGCTGGGGAGGCTACACCTTC. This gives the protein CASRPVRDSWGGYTF.

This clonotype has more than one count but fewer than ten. CDR3 sequence (DNA): TGCAGTGCCAAAAATATAGCGGGGGTTTCCTACGAGCAGTACTTC. Protein product: CSAKNIAGVSYEQYF. This chain uses TRBV20-1 with TRBJ2-7; 9 positions match TRBD2. V dropped 6 bases and J dropped 1; count of bases not matched to a gene: 10. The CDR3 is 15 residues long. The germline V gene encodes CDR1 DFQATT and CDR2 SNEGSKA (reference sequence).

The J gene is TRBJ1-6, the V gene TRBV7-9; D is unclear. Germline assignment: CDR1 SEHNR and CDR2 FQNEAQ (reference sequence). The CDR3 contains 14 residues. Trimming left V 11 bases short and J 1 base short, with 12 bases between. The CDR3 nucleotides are TGTGCCCTCAATGAAGGATCCTATAATTCACCCCTCCACTTT. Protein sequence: CALNEGSYNSPLHF.

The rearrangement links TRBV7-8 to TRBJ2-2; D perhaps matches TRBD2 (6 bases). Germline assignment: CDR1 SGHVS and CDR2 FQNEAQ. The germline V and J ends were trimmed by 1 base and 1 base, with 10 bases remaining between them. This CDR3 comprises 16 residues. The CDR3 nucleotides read TGTGCCAGCAGCTTAGAGGCGGGGAAGAACACCGGGGAGCTGTTTTTT. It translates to CASSLEAGKNTGELFF.

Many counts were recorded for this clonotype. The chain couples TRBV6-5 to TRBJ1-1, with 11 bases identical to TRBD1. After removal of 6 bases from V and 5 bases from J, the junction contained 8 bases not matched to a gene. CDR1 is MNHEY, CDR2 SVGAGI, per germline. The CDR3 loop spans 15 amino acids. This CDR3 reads CASRRTGGAGTEAFF. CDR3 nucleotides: TGTGCCAGCAGGAGGACAGGGGGCGCGGGTACTGAAGCTTTCTTT.

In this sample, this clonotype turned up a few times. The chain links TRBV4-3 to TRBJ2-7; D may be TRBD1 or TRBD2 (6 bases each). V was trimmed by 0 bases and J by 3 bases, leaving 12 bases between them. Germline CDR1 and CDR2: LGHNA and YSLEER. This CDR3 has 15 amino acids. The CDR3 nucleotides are TGCGCCAGCAGCCAAGATTGGGGGGCCGACTACGAGCAGTACTTC. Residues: CASSQDWGADYEQYF.

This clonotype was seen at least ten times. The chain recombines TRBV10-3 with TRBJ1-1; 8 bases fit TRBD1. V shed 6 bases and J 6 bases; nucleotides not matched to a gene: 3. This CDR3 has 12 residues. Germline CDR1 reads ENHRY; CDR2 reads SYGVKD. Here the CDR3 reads CAIRGTGPEAFF. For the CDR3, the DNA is TGTGCCATCAGGGGGACAGGACCTGAAGCTTTCTTT.

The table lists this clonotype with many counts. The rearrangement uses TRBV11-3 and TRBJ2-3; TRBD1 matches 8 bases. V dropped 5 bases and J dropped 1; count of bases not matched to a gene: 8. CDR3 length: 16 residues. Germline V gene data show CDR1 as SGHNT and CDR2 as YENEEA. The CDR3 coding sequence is TGTGCCAGCAGCCCAGGGACAGGCCTACGCACAGATACGCAGTATTTT. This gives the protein CASSPGTGLRTDTQYF.

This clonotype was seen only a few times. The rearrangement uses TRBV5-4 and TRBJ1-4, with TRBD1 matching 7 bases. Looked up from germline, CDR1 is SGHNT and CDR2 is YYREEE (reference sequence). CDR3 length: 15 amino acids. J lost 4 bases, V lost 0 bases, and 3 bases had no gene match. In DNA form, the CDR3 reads TGTGCCAGCAGCTTGGCGGGACAGAATAATGAAAAACTGTTTTTT. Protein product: CASSLAGQNNEKLFF.

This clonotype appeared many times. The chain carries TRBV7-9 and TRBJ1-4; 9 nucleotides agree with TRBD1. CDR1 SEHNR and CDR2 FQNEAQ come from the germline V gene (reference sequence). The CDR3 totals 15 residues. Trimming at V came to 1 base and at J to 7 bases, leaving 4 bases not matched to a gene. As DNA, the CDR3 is TGTGCCAGCAGCTTAGACACAGGGGGCTTTGAAAAACTGTTTTTT. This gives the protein CASSLDTGGFEKLFF.

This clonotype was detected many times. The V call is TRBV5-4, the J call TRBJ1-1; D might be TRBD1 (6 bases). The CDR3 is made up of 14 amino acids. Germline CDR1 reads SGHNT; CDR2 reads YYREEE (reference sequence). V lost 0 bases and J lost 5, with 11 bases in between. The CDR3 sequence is CASSLAGQGTEAFF. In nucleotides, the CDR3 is TGTGCCAGCAGCTTGGCTGGGCAGGGGACTGAAGCTTTCTTT.

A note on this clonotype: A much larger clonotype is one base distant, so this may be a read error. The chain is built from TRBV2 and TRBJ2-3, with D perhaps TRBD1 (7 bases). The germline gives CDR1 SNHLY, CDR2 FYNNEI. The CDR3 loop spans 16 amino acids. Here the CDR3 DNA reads TGTGCCAGCAGCCCGGAAAGAGGCCGCGGGACAGATATGCAGTATTTT. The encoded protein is CASSPERGRGTDMQYF.

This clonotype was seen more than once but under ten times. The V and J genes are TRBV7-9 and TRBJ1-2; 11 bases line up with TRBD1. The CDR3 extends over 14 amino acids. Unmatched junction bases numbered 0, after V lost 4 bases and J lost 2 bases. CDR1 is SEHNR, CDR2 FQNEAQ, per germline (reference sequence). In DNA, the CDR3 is TGTGCCAGCAGCTGGACAGGGGGCAACTATGGCTACACCTTC. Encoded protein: CASSWTGGNYGYTF.

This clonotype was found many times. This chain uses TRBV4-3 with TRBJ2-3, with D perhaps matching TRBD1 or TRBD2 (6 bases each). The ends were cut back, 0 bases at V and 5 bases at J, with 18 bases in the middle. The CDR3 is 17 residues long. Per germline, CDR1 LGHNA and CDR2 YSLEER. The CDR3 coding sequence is TGCGCCAGCAGCCAAGATCATAGGGGGACTCAGGGAGATACGCAGTATTTT. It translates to CASSQDHRGTQGDTQYF.